This passage covers 32 T cell receptor beta chains from one sample sequenced in a study of blood T cell repertoires in COVID-19. Sequencing used immunoSEQ multiplex PCR; TCRdb keeps in-frame clones, though not all of them. Among 55,000 to 70,000 clones listed, more than 85% were seen once. The sample was peripheral blood. All receptors derive from a man between 60 and 70 years old with acute or convalescent COVID-19.

This sequence joins TRBV10-3 and TRBJ2-3, with TRBD2 identical over 12 bases. J gave up 9 bases and V 10 bases, and 14 bases lay outside the gene matches. The germline V gene has CDR1 ENHRY and CDR2 SYGVKD. The CDR3 extends over 15 amino acids. CDR3 nucleotides: TGTGCCAGCACTGCGACTAGCGGGAGAGACCCCACGCAGTATTTT. It is translated as CASTATSGRDPTQYF.

The chain joins TRBV30 to TRBJ1-5, with TRBD1 matching 9 bases. Germline V CDR1 and CDR2: GTSNPN, SVGIG (reference sequence). This CDR3 spans 14 amino acids. V lost 1 base and J lost 2; bases outside the gene matches: 0. CDR3 DNA sequence: TGTGCCTGGAGTGGGGACAGGGGCAATCAGCCCCAGCATTTT. Amino acid sequence: CAWSGDRGNQPQHF.

A single count supports this clone. The chain joins TRBV28 to TRBJ1-2; tentatively, D is TRBD1 (6 bases). The CDR3 is 15 amino acids. Trimming pared 1 base from V and 3 bases from J, leaving 12 bases between. The germline gives CDR1 MDHEN, CDR2 SYDVKM. The CDR3 loop is CASSLSNRAYYGYTF. The CDR3 nucleotides are TGTGCCAGCAGTTTATCAAACAGGGCTTACTATGGCTACACCTTC.

This clone was observed a few times. This chain connects TRBV28 to TRBJ1-2; 7 bases line up with TRBD1. Germline assignment: CDR1 MDHEN and CDR2 SYDVKM. The CDR3 runs 17 residues. The trim removed 4 bases at V and 6 bases at J, leaving 17 bases unmatched. CDR3 in amino acids: CASSSHTTKDRTDGYTF. The DNA for the CDR3 is TGTGCCAGCAGTTCTCACACAACAAAGGACAGGACGGATGGCTACACCTTC.

This clone was picked up a small number of times. V gene TRBV5-1 combines with J gene TRBJ2-7, with 8 bases matching TRBD1. Germline V gene data show CDR1 as SGHRS and CDR2 as YFSETQ. Unmatched junction bases numbered 7, after V lost 5 bases and J lost 0 bases. CDR3 size: 15 residues. DNA for the CDR3: TGCGCCAGCAGATTTGTGACAGGGGTCTCCTACGAGCAGTACTTC. Translating gives CASRFVTGVSYEQYF.

V and J are TRBV5-1 and TRBJ2-2, with 8 bases that match TRBD1. V gave up 2 bases and J gave up 4 bases; unmatched junction bases: 7. CDR1 and CDR2 from the germline V gene are SGHRS and YFSETQ. CDR3 length equals 16 residues. Here the CDR3 reads CASSFSGTGLTGELFF. The CDR3 coding sequence is TGCGCCAGCAGCTTTTCCGGGACAGGTCTCACCGGGGAGCTGTTTTTT. Drawing the rest from reference TRBV5-1 and TRBJ2-2, the complete variable domain is KAGVTQTPRYLIKTRGQQVTLSCSPISGHRSVSWYQQTPGQGLQFLFEYFSETQRNKGNFPGRFSGRQFSNSRSEMNVSTLELGDSALYLCASSFSGTGLTGELFFGEGSRLTVL.

The genes are TRBV2 and TRBJ2-1; D call uncertain. The CDR3 loop spans 16 amino acids. From germline, CDR1 is SNHLY and CDR2 FYNNEI. Deletions cut 2 bases from V and 0 bases from J, with 11 bases between. In DNA, the CDR3 is TGTGCCAGCAGTGAATCTGACTCCAGCTCCTACAATGAGCAGTTCTTC. It yields the protein CASSESDSSSYNEQFF.

This chain connects TRBV24-1 to TRBJ2-3; D not certain. This CDR3 is built from 14 residues. V was trimmed by 2 bases and J by 2 bases, leaving 7 bases between them. Germline lookup yields CDR1 KGHDR and CDR2 SFDVKD. For the CDR3, the DNA is TGTGCCACCAGTGATTGGGCAGCCACAGATACGCAGTATTTT. It specifies CATSDWAATDTQYF.

CDR3 protein: CASSYEGVPNEKLFF. For the CDR3, the DNA is TGTGCCAGCAGTTACGAGGGGGTTCCAAATGAAAAACTGTTTTTT. The rearrangement links TRBV6-6 to TRBJ1-4, with a tentative D call TRBD1 (6 bases). Germline CDR1 MNHNY, CDR2 SVGAGI (reference sequence). Trimming took 2 bases from V and 5 from J, leaving 12 bases between them. The CDR3 sequence is 15 residues long.

The V gene is TRBV10-3, the J gene TRBJ2-7, with D maybe TRBD1 (6 bases). The CDR3 consists of 15 residues. Germline CDR1 reads ENHRY; CDR2 reads SYGVKD. V lost 6 bases to trimming and J lost 5 bases, with 20 bases between them. The CDR3 spells CAIRPTKTGFDEQYF. The CDR3 coding sequence is TGTGCCATCAGACCAACCAAGACAGGATTCGACGAGCAGTACTTC.

The rearrangement links TRBV6-4 to TRBJ2-1; D uncertain. Per the germline V gene, CDR1 is MRHNA and CDR2 is SNTAGT. CDR3 length: 13 amino acids. V dropped 3 bases and J dropped 7 bases, with 10 bases sitting between them. The CDR3 here is CASSELPGNEQFF. The CDR3 DNA sequence: TGTGCCAGCAGTGAGCTCCCCGGGAATGAGCAGTTCTTC.

This rearrangement joins TRBV5-6 to TRBJ2-2; TRBD2 matches 9 bases. Germline trimming cut 1 base from V and 7 bases from J; bases unmatched to any gene: 11. This CDR3 has 17 amino acids. CDR1 and CDR2 from the germline V gene are SGHDT and YYEEEE. This CDR3 reads CASSLRRAGGSIGELFF. The DNA for the CDR3 is TGTGCCAGCAGCTTGAGGCGAGCGGGAGGATCGATCGGGGAGCTGTTTTTT. Looking up the rest from reference TRBV5-6 and TRBJ2-2 gives the full variable domain: DAGVTQSPTHLIKTRGQQVTLRCSPKSGHDTVSWYQQALGQGPQFIFQYYEEEERQRGNFPDRFSGHQFPNYSSELNVNALLLGDSALYLCASSLRRAGGSIGELFFGEGSRLTVL.

The chain carries TRBV7-9 and TRBJ1-1, with TRBD1 as a possible D gene (5 bases). Per germline, CDR1 SEHNR and CDR2 FQNEAQ (reference sequence). This CDR3 region has 16 residues. Trimming removed 4 bases at V and 3 bases at J, with 18 bases between. The DNA for the CDR3 is TGTGCCAGCAGCTACCTACGAAGACAGAGAGACACTGAAGCTTTCTTT. Protein: CASSYLRRQRDTEAFF.

The chain recombines TRBV6-5 with TRBJ1-2; 8 positions agree with TRBD1. Germline V lookup: CDR1 MNHEY, CDR2 SVGAGI. The CDR3 covers 13 residues. J gave up 7 bases and V 6 bases, and 7 bases lay outside the gene matches. The chain's CDR3 is CASSQDRVSGYTF. The CDR3 bases are TGTGCCAGCAGCCAGGACAGGGTTTCTGGCTACACCTTC.

The V and J genes are TRBV6-4 and TRBJ2-3; the D is unclear. Deletions cut 4 bases from V and 0 bases from J, with 5 bases between. The CDR3 totals 13 residues. CDR1 is MRHNA and CDR2 is SNTAGT in the germline V gene. Here the CDR3 DNA reads TGTGCCAGCAGTGGGGCTAGCACAGATACGCAGTATTTT. It specifies CASSGASTDTQYF.

This clone appeared a single time. The V and J genes are TRBV11-2 and TRBJ1-2, with TRBD1 identical over 8 bases. Germline loops: CDR1 SGHAT, CDR2 FQNNGV. J lost 8 bases, V lost 5 bases, and 7 bases had no gene match. CDR3 length equals 13 residues. This CDR3 is CASSPDRAGGYTF. The CDR3 nucleotides read TGTGCCAGCAGCCCGGACAGGGCGGGGGGCTACACCTTC.

The J gene is TRBJ1-4, the V gene TRBV7-2; 8 bases agree with TRBD1. V shed 3 bases, J shed 6 bases, and the junction held 6 bases outside the gene matches. CDR1 is SGHTA and CDR2 is FQGNSA in the germline V gene. The CDR3 has 15 residues. This chain's CDR3 is CASSFDRGGDEKLFF. Written as DNA, the CDR3 is TGTGCCAGCAGCTTTGACAGGGGAGGGGATGAAAAACTGTTTTTT.

The V gene is TRBV3-1 (or the pseudogene TRBV3-2), the J gene TRBJ2-2; D possibly corresponds to TRBD2 (5 bases). CDR3 length: 13 amino acids. Trimming cost V 4 bases and J 7 bases, with 10 bases left between them. The germline V gene has CDR1 LGHDT and CDR2 YNNKEL (reference sequence). This chain's CDR3 is CASSLSENGELFF. The CDR3, as DNA: TGTGCCAGCAGCCTTAGCGAGAACGGGGAGCTGTTTTTT.

The CDR3 DNA follows: TGCGCCAGCAGCCACTTAGCGGGAAAGATGGATACGCAGTATTTT. This codes for CASSHLAGKMDTQYF. This chain joins TRBV4-1 and TRBJ2-3, with 8 bases aligning to TRBD2. Germline V gene data show CDR1 as MGHRA and CDR2 as YSYEKL. There are 15 residues in the CDR3. V was pared by 3 bases and J by 6 bases, with 8 bases of the junction left unmatched.

V and J are TRBV3-1 (or the pseudogene TRBV3-2) and TRBJ2-1; D might be TRBD2 (5 bases). This CDR3 spans 12 amino acids. The V end lost 5 bases, the J end lost 7 bases, and 9 bases lay between the germline ends. Germline-derived CDR1 and CDR2 are LGHDT and YNNKEL (reference sequence). The CDR3: CASSSRGNEQFF. CDR3 nucleotide sequence: TGTGCCAGCAGCTCGAGAGGGAATGAGCAGTTCTTC.

This clone was recorded a few times. The chain links TRBV15 to TRBJ2-2; 8 nucleotides line up with TRBD2. Trimming took 4 bases from V and 7 from J; bases not matched to a gene: 5. CDR1 is LNHNV and CDR2 is YYDKDF in the germline V gene (reference sequence). CDR3 length equals 14 residues. The CDR3 sequence: CATSIQREIGELFF. DNA for the CDR3: TGTGCCACCAGCATTCAGCGGGAGATCGGGGAGCTGTTTTTT.

The chain combines TRBV19 with TRBJ1-2; 11 bases agree with TRBD1. The CDR3 has 15 amino acids. Germline CDR1 and CDR2: LNHDA and SQIVND (reference sequence). After removal of 4 bases from V and 6 bases from J, the junction contained 7 bases not matched to a gene. CDR3 residues: CASSTRRTGGDGYTF. CDR3 nucleotides: TGTGCCAGTAGTACCCGGCGGACAGGGGGCGATGGCTACACCTTC.

This rearrangement joins TRBV28 to TRBJ2-2, with 8 bases that match TRBD1. The CDR3 has 15 amino acids. Unmatched junction bases numbered 7, after V lost 5 bases and J lost 5 bases. The germline V gene has CDR1 MDHEN and CDR2 SYDVKM. The CDR3 coding sequence is TGTGCCAGCAGTCCCGGACAGGGCAGGACCGGGGAGCTGTTTTTT. Protein: CASSPGQGRTGELFF.

The CDR3 nucleotides read TGCAGCGTTGTGGGGTGGACAGGGCCGAATGAGCAGTTCTTC. It translates to CSVVGWTGPNEQFF. The chain employs TRBV29-1 and TRBJ2-1, with TRBD1 matching 8 bases. Losses at the gene ends were 4 bases for V and 7 bases for J; bases not matched to a gene: 9. CDR3 length: 14 residues. CDR1 and CDR2 (germline): SQVTM, ANQGSEA.

J is TRBJ2-2 and V is TRBV9, with a tentative D call TRBD1 (5 bases). Germline CDR1 SGDLS, CDR2 YYNGEE. CDR3 length: 15 residues. V was pared by 0 bases and J by 2 bases, with 8 bases between. The CDR3 spells CASSVVGENTGELFF. Written as DNA, the CDR3 is TGTGCCAGCAGCGTAGTAGGGGAAAACACCGGGGAGCTGTTTTTT.

The chain combines TRBV25-1 with TRBJ2-7, with TRBD1 matching over 10 bases. The CDR3 has 14 residues. V was pared by 8 bases and J by 3 bases, with 7 bases of the junction left unmatched. Germline lookup yields CDR1 MGHDK and CDR2 SYGVNS. CDR3 protein: CASRGQGKSYEQYF. The DNA of the CDR3 is TGTGCCAGCCGGGGACAGGGGAAGAGCTACGAGCAGTACTTC.

The chain combines TRBV19 with TRBJ2-7; 7 bases line up with TRBD2. The V and J ends lost 3 bases and 5 bases, in that order; junction bases with no gene match: 13. Germline V gives CDR1 LNHDA, CDR2 SQIVND (reference sequence). The CDR3 is 16 amino acids. CDR3 nucleotides: TGTGCCAGTAGTATGGGGGGGACGGTTTCGTTACACGAGCAGTACTTC. This codes for CASSMGGTVSLHEQYF.

The CDR3 protein is CASSSGTHGYTF. Here the CDR3 DNA reads TGTGCCAGCAGTTCCGGGACACATGGCTACACCTTC. V is TRBV6-5 and J is TRBJ1-2, with D perhaps matching TRBD1 (6 bases). The V end was cut by 4 bases, the J end by 6 bases, with 9 bases between. Germline lookup yields CDR1 MNHEY and CDR2 SVGAGI. The CDR3 has 12 residues.

A few counts support this clone. The chain has TRBV28 and TRBJ2-2; 7 nucleotides agree with TRBD2. V dropped 6 bases and J dropped 7; count of bases not matched to a gene: 5. This CDR3 spans 13 amino acids. Germline CDR1 and CDR2: MDHEN and SYDVKM. CDR3 loop: CASSLPGGGELFF. The CDR3 nucleotides are TGTGCCAGCAGCCTGCCGGGAGGCGGGGAGCTGTTTTTT.

This chain joins TRBV20-1 and TRBJ2-3; TRBD2 aligns across 8 bases. The ends lost 3 bases at V and 0 bases at J; junction bases unmatched: 5. CDR3 length: 15 residues. The germline V gene encodes CDR1 DFQATT and CDR2 SNEGSKA (reference sequence). The CDR3 DNA reads as TGCAGTGCTAGTCCCGGGACTAGAAGCACAGATACGCAGTATTTT. Amino acids: CSASPGTRSTDTQYF.

This clone came up a few times. The CDR3 coding sequence is TGTGCCAGCAGCCCCGACAGGAATCAGCCCCAGCATTTT. This codes for CASSPDRNQPQHF. The V and J genes are TRBV6-5 and TRBJ1-5, with D possibly TRBD1 on 6 matching bases. The V gene lost 6 bases and the J gene lost 4 bases, with 10 bases spanning the gap. This CDR3 is built from 13 residues. Germline values: CDR1 MNHEY, CDR2 SVGAGI.

The chain carries TRBV5-4 and TRBJ2-7, with TRBD2 matching 15 bases. The CDR3 covers 17 residues. CDR1 and CDR2 (germline): SGHNT, YYREEE (reference sequence). The V and J ends lost 0 bases and 3 bases, in that order; junction bases with no gene match: 4. For the CDR3, the DNA is TGTGCCAGCAGCTTGGGGACTAGCGGGAGGGAAATCTACGAGCAGTACTTC. Translation gives CASSLGTSGREIYEQYF.